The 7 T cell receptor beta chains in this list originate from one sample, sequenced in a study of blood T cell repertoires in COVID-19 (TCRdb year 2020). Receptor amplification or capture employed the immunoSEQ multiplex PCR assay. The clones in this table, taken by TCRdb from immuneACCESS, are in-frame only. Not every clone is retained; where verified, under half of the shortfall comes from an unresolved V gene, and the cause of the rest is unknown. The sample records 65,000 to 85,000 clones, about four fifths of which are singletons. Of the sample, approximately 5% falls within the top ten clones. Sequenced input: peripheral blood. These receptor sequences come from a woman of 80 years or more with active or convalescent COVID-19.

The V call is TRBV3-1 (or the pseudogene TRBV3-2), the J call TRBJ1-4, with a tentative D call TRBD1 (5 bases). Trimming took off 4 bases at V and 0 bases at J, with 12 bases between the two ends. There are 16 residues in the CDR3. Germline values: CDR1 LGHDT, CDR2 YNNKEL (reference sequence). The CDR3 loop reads CASSLRRGATNEKLFF. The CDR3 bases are TGTGCCAGCAGCCTACGAAGGGGTGCAACTAATGAAAAACTGTTTTTT.

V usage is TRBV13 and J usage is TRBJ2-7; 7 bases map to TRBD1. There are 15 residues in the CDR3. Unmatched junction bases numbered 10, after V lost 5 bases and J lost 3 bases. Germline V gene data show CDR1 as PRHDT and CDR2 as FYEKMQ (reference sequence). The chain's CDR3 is CASSKTPGQIYEQYF. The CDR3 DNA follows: TGTGCCAGCAGCAAGACACCGGGACAGATCTACGAGCAGTACTTC. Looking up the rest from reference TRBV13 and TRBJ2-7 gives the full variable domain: AAGVIQSPRHLIKEKRETATLKCYPIPRHDTVYWYQQGPGQDPQFLISFYEKMQSDKGSIPDRFSAQQFSDYHSELNMSSLELGDSALYFCASSKTPGQIYEQYFGPGTRLTVT.

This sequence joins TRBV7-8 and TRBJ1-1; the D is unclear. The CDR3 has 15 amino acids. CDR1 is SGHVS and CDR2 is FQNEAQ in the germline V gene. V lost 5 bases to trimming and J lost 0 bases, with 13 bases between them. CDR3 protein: CASSPRTRVNTEAFF. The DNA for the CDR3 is TGTGCCAGCAGCCCAAGAACTAGGGTGAACACTGAAGCTTTCTTT.

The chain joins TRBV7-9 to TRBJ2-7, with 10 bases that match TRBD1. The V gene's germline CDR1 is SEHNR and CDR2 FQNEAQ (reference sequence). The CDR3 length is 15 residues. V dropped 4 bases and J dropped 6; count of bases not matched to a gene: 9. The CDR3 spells CASSSPGTGEFEQYF. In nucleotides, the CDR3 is TGTGCCAGCAGCTCCCCGGGGACAGGGGAGTTCGAGCAGTACTTC.

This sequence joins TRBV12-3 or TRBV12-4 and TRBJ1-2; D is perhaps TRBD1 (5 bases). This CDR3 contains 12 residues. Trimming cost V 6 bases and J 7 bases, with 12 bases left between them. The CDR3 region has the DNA TGTGCCAGCAGGCGAACAAGGGGTGGCTACACCTTC. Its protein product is CASRRTRGGYTF.

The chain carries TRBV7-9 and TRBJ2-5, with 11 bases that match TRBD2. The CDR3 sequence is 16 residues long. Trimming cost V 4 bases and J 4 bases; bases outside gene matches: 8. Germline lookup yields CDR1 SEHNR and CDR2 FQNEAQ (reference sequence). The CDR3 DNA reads TGTGCCAGCAGCTACCCCCTAGCGGGAGGAGGAGAGACCCAGTACTTC. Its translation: CASSYPLAGGGETQYF.

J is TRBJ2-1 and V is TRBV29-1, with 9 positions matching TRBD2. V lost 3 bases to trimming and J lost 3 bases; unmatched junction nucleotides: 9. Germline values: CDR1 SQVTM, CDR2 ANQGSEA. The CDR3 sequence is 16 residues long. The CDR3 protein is CSVDDLRGGHYNEQFF. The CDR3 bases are TGCAGCGTTGATGACTTGCGGGGGGGCCACTACAATGAGCAGTTCTTC.